The clone carrying this TCR beta chain was seen once. Its specificity is not known. Profiled with immunoSEQ multiplex PCR; TCRdb holds only in-frame clones, not every one. The sample has around 64,000 clones; under 95% are singletons. These data originate in a study of lymphopenia after photon versus proton radiotherapy. Study-level points and caveats: A bigger post-nadir fall in TCR diversity correlated inversely with survival time in deceased patients. Oligoclonal CD8+ Temra expansion after nadir drove photon patients' diversity drop. Photon-treated patients lost naive T cells and TCR diversity; proton-treated stayed stable.

The receptor was isolated from a woman aged 40 to 50 with cholangiocarcinoma. The sequencing here drew on peripheral blood, taken from a patient treated with photon-based radiotherapy.

As DNA, the CDR3 is TGTGCCAGCAGTTCGGACAGGAGGGGGAACACTGAAGCTTTCTTT. It yields the protein CASSSDRRGNTEAFF. The chain is built from TRBV28 and TRBJ1-1; 7 bases match TRBD1. Germline trimming cut 4 bases from V and 1 base from J; bases unmatched to any gene: 6. The CDR3 has 15 amino acids. CDR1 and CDR2 from the germline V gene are MDHEN and SYDVKM.